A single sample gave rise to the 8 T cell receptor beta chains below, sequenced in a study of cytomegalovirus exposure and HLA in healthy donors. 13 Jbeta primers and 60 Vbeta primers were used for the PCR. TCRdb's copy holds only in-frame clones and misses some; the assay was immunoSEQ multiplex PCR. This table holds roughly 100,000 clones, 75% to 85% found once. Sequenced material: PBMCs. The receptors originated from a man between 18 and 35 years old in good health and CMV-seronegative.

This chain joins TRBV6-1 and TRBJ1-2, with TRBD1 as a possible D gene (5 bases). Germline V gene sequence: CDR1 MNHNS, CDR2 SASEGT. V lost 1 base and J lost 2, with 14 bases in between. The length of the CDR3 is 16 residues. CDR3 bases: TGTGCCAGCAGTGAAGAGCTAGGGGTGTTAAACTATGGCTACACCTTC. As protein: CASSEELGVLNYGYTF.

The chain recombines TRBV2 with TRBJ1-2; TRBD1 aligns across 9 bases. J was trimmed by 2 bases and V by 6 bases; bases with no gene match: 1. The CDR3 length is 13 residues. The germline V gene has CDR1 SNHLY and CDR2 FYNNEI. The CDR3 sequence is CASRGQGNYGYTF. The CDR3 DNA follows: TGTGCCAGCAGGGGACAGGGAAACTATGGCTACACCTTC.

The CDR3 DNA is TGTGCCAGCAGCGGGGGCATGGAGCCCCAGCATTTT. Encoded protein: CASSGGMEPQHF. The chain is built from TRBV11-2 and TRBJ1-5; weak D call: TRBD1 (6 bases). The CDR3 extends over 12 amino acids. The V gene lost 5 bases and the J gene lost 8 bases, with 10 bases spanning the gap. Germline lookup yields CDR1 SGHAT and CDR2 FQNNGV.

The DNA for the CDR3 is TGTGCCAGCAGCTTGGAGGGAGGAATTCAGGGAGTTTCGGCAGATACGCAGTATTTT. Translating it yields CASSLEGGIQGVSADTQYF. The chain links TRBV5-6 to TRBJ2-3, with a weak D call TRBD2 (6 bases). The CDR3 sequence is 19 residues long. Trimming took off 0 bases at V and 4 bases at J, with 24 bases between the two ends. Per germline, CDR1 SGHDT and CDR2 YYEEEE.

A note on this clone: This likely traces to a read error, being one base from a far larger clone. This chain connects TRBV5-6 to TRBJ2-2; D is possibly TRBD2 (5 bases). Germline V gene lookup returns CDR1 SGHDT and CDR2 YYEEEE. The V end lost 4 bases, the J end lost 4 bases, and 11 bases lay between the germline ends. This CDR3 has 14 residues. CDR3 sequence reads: CASSQLGLTGELFF. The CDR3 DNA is TGTGCCAGCAGCCAACTCGGACTCACCGGGGAGCTGTTTTTT.

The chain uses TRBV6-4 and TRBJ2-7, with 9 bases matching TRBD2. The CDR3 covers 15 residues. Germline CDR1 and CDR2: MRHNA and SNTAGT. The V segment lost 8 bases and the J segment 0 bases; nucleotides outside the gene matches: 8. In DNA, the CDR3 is TGTGCCAGCCGCTACAGTAGCGGGGGCTCCTACGAGCAGTACTTC. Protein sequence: CASRYSSGGSYEQYF.

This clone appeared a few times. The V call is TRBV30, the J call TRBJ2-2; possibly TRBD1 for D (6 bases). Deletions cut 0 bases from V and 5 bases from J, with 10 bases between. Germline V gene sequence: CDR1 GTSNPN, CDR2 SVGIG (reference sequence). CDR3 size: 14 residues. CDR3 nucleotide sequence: TGTGCCTGGAGTGTCCTAGGGGGAACCGGGGAGCTGTTTTTT. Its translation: CAWSVLGGTGELFF.

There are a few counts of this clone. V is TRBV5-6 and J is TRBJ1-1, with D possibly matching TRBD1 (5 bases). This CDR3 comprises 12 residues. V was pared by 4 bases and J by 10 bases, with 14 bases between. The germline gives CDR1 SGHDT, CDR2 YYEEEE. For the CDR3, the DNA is TGTGCCAGCAGCCCGGGGGTCACTCCAGCTTTCTTT. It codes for CASSPGVTPAFF.